One sample yielded the 21 T cell receptor beta chains listed below, sequenced in a study of blood T cell dynamics during melanoma immunotherapy (dated by TCRdb to between 2020 and 2021). The library came from the immunoSEQ multiplex PCR assay. TCRdb took over this immuneACCESS table, retaining in-frame rearrangements with V and J assigned. Such tables are incomplete; in checked studies, under half of the missing clones stem from an unresolved V gene, and the remainder is unexplained. For this sample the table gives 13,000 or so clones, of which 85% to 90% were detected only once. Roughly 3.9% of the sample lies in the top ten. The time point label on this specimen signifies: week 3, after first cycle of checkpoint inhibitor. The sample in question was blood, obtained from a patient treated with checkpoint blockade. Every receptor here comes from a human donor with melanoma.

The rearrangement uses TRBV7-2 and TRBJ1-5; no clear D. Trimming stripped 1 base from V and 7 bases from J, with 11 bases between. CDR3 length equals 14 residues. Germline values: CDR1 SGHTA, CDR2 FQGNSA. For the CDR3, the DNA is TGTGCCAGCAGCTTAGGTGGAGGGCGGCAGCCCCAGCATTTT. Protein: CASSLGGGRQPQHF.

V and J are TRBV20-1 and TRBJ2-5; D is ambiguous. Gene TRBJ2-7 matches the end of the DNA better, so the J call may be wrong. Per the germline V gene, CDR1 is DFQATT and CDR2 is SNEGSKA (reference sequence). The CDR3 extends over 11 amino acids. CDR3 in amino acids: CSAEVALEQYF. CDR3 coding DNA: TGCAGTGCTGAAGTCGCACTCGAGCAGTACTTC.

This clone was detected once. The chain is built from TRBV10-1 and TRBJ1-1, with 7 bases matching TRBD1. Per germline, CDR1 WNHNN and CDR2 SYGVQD (reference sequence). The CDR3 is 16 amino acids. With 4 bases clipped from V and 4 bases from J, the junction kept 12 bases outside the gene matches. The CDR3 bases are TGCGCCAGCAGTGGAGTGACGACAGGGAGGGGCACTGAAGCTTTCTTT. Translation: CASSGVTTGRGTEAFF.

The chain has TRBV7-9 and TRBJ2-5, with a tentative D call TRBD2 (6 bases). Trimming stripped 4 bases from V and 5 bases from J, with 14 bases between. Looked up from germline, CDR1 is SEHNR and CDR2 is FQNEAQ (reference sequence). The CDR3 covers 14 residues. In nucleotides, the CDR3 is TGTGCCAGCAGCTCCGGGACTGGAAGCGAGACCCAGTACTTC. This codes for CASSSGTGSETQYF.

The gene calls are TRBV5-1 and TRBJ2-3; 9 nucleotides align to TRBD2. With V trimmed by 1 base and J by 6 bases, 6 bases remained unmatched. The germline CDR1 and CDR2 sequences are SGHRS and YFSETQ. The CDR3 loop spans 15 amino acids. CDR3 in amino acids: CASSLSLAGRDTQYF. As DNA, the CDR3 is TGCGCCAGCAGCTTGTCGCTAGCGGGGCGGGATACGCAGTATTTT.

This clone has only a few counts. The chain employs TRBV2 and TRBJ1-4; D unclear. CDR3 length: 14 amino acids. V was shortened by 3 bases and J by 5 bases, with 10 bases between the two germline ends. The germline gives CDR1 SNHLY, CDR2 FYNNEI. This CDR3 reads CASSEGRLNEKLFF. CDR3 coding DNA: TGTGCCAGCAGTGAGGGGAGGCTGAATGAAAAACTGTTTTTT. Full variable domain (rest looked up from reference TRBV2 and TRBJ1-4): EPEVTQTPSHQVTQMGQEVILRCVPISNHLYFYWYRQILGQKVEFLVSFYNNEISEKSEIFDDQFSVERPDGSNFTLKIRSTKLEDSAMYFCASSEGRLNEKLFFGSGTQLSVL.

This chain joins TRBV4-1 and TRBJ2-6; 11 nucleotides align to TRBD1. V was pared by 2 bases and J by 3 bases, with 3 bases of the junction left unmatched. CDR3 size: 17 residues. Germline assignment: CDR1 MGHRA and CDR2 YSYEKL. The CDR3 loop is CASSQWTGGFGANVLTF. The CDR3 coding sequence is TGCGCCAGCAGCCAATGGACAGGGGGCTTTGGGGCCAACGTCCTGACTTTC.

The genes are TRBV6-5 and TRBJ2-1; 10 nucleotides align to TRBD2. This CDR3 comprises 14 residues. Germline V lookup: CDR1 MNHEY, CDR2 SVGAGI. The V segment lost 5 bases and the J segment 8 bases; nucleotides outside the gene matches: 6. The CDR3 region has the DNA TGTGCCAGCAGTCGGCTAGCGGGAGACGATGAGCAGTTCTTC. Amino acids: CASSRLAGDDEQFF.

The V gene is TRBV19, the J gene TRBJ2-1; 13 bases are shared with TRBD2. The CDR3 length is 17 residues. CDR1 and CDR2 (germline): LNHDA, SQIVND (reference sequence). After removal of 4 bases from V and 8 bases from J, the junction contained 11 bases not matched to a gene. CDR3 residues: CASSTPSTSGRAHEQFF. In DNA, the CDR3 is TGTGCCAGTAGTACCCCTTCCACTAGCGGGAGGGCCCATGAGCAGTTCTTC.

The V gene is TRBV6-1, the J gene TRBJ2-7, with no clear D. CDR3 length: 13 residues. Germline V gene sequence: CDR1 MNHNS, CDR2 SASEGT. V gave up 6 bases and J gave up 5 bases, with 14 bases separating them. The CDR3 sequence is CASRDGFVDEQYF. The CDR3 nucleotides read TGTGCCAGCAGAGACGGTTTCGTGGACGAGCAGTACTTC.

The chain combines TRBV11-2 with TRBJ1-6; D unclear. This CDR3 region has 15 residues. Germline V lookup: CDR1 SGHAT, CDR2 FQNNGV. V shed 3 bases and J shed 5 bases, with 11 bases lying between them. This chain's CDR3 is CASSFTGQDNSPLHF. The CDR3 DNA reads TGTGCCAGCAGCTTTACTGGGCAGGATAATTCACCCCTCCACTTT.

This clone appeared a few times. This chain links TRBV7-8 with TRBJ1-2, with 8 bases matching TRBD1. J was trimmed by 6 bases and V by 4 bases; bases with no gene match: 10. Germline lookup yields CDR1 SGHVS and CDR2 FQNEAQ. The CDR3 is 15 residues long. CDR3 in DNA: TGTGCCAGCAGCTCCCAACCGGACAGGGTCAATGGCTACACCTTC. As protein: CASSSQPDRVNGYTF.

The DNA for the CDR3 is TGTGCCAGCAGTTTTTTGGTCGGGGAAGCTTTCTTT. It translates to CASSFLVGEAFF. The chain links TRBV28 to TRBJ1-1; D remains unclear. The V and J ends lost 3 bases and 8 bases respectively, with 10 bases between them. From germline, CDR1 is MDHEN and CDR2 SYDVKM. The CDR3 is 12 amino acids. Filled out from reference TRBV28 and TRBJ1-1, the complete variable domain reads DVKVTQSSRYLVKRTGEKVFLECVQDMDHENMFWYRQDPGLGLRLIYFSYDVKMKEKGDIPEGYSVSREKKERFSLILESASTNQTSMYLCASSFLVGEAFFGQGTRLTVV.

V gene TRBV7-3 combines with J gene TRBJ1-1, with D possibly being TRBD1 (6 bases). CDR1 is SGHTA, CDR2 FQGTGA, per germline. V was clipped by 5 bases and J by 3 bases, with 10 bases between them. This CDR3 has 13 residues. This CDR3 is CASSNRVDTEAFF. CDR3 in DNA: TGTGCCAGCAGCAACAGGGTGGACACTGAAGCTTTCTTT.

The rearrangement joins TRBV5-1 to TRBJ2-1, with TRBD2 matching 10 bases. The ends lost 3 bases at V and 4 bases at J; junction bases unmatched: 1. The CDR3 has 14 residues. The V gene's germline CDR1 is SGHRS and CDR2 YFSETQ. DNA for the CDR3: TGCGCCAGCAGCTCTAGCGGGGGTTACAATGAGCAGTTCTTC. Protein sequence: CASSSSGGYNEQFF.

This clone was recorded only once. This sequence joins TRBV11-2 and TRBJ2-7; 13 positions match TRBD2. Germline CDR1 reads SGHAT; CDR2 reads FQNNGV. There are 15 residues in the CDR3. V was clipped by 4 bases and J by 11 bases; unmatched bases: 11. The CDR3 here is CASSYGLAGVGTEYF. As DNA, the CDR3 is TGTGCCAGCAGCTACGGACTAGCGGGAGTAGGTACGGAGTACTTC.

The chain joins TRBV6-5 to TRBJ1-2; D remains ambiguous. In germline, CDR1 is MNHEY, CDR2 SVGAGI. The CDR3 length is 15 residues. Trimming removed 0 bases from V and 8 bases from J, with 16 bases in between. The CDR3 DNA follows: TGTGCCAGCAGTTACTCAACGGGCGGTGGGATGGGCTACACCTTC. It translates to CASSYSTGGGMGYTF.

The chain uses TRBV19 and TRBJ1-2; possibly TRBD1 for D (5 bases). CDR1 and CDR2 from the germline V gene are LNHDA and SQIVND (reference sequence). Trimming took off 4 bases at V and 9 bases at J, with 12 bases between the two ends. The CDR3 is made up of 12 amino acids. This chain's CDR3 is CASSTTAHSYTF. Here the CDR3 DNA reads TGTGCCAGTAGTACGACAGCACATAGCTACACCTTC.

This clone showed up just a few times. The V call is TRBV6-1, the J call TRBJ1-6; TRBD1 matches 9 bases. The germline V gene encodes CDR1 MNHNS and CDR2 SASEGT. The CDR3 has 15 amino acids. Trimming cost V 4 bases and J 6 bases; bases outside gene matches: 4. CDR3 protein: CASSARDRVNSPLHF. The DNA for the CDR3 is TGTGCCAGCAGTGCCCGGGACAGGGTTAATTCACCCCTCCACTTT.

A single count supports this clone. The J gene is TRBJ2-1, the V gene TRBV18; TRBD1 matches at 8 bases. CDR3 length equals 15 residues. The germline gives CDR1 KGHSH, CDR2 LQKENI. V was clipped by 3 bases and J by 4 bases; unmatched bases: 5. The CDR3 region is CASSPGTGLYNEQFF. CDR3 in DNA: TGTGCCAGCTCACCCGGGACAGGACTTTACAATGAGCAGTTCTTC.

The V and J genes are TRBV4-2 and TRBJ2-6; 8 bases line up with TRBD1. The CDR3 is 18 residues long. The ends lost 4 bases at V and 2 bases at J; junction bases unmatched: 10. The germline gives CDR1 LGHNA, CDR2 YNFKEQ. The CDR3 protein is CASSPYRGALTGANVLTF. CDR3 nucleotide sequence: TGTGCCAGCAGCCCTTACAGGGGGGCCTTAACTGGGGCCAACGTCCTGACTTTC.